This T cell receptor delta chain was captured by sequencing in a study of γδ T cells in repeated Plasmodium falciparum infection. Study-level background: Age- and gender-matched Australian children served as comparison for malaria-exposed Malian children. Malian gammadelta TCRs were studied during no-transmission periods and across acute malaria episodes. Donors had four controlled P. falciparum NF54 infections over roughly 640 days. Samples were taken at baseline, before some infections, and 21 days after each.

The table lists this clone with many counts. A clone one base away is much larger, so this may be a read error. TCRdb ran CATT on the multiplex PCR reads. The data show 85,000 to 100,000 delta-chain clones, 0.85% to 1% seen once. This sequence was found in a pool of human donors (malaria-infected and uninfected, not separated). Sequenced sample: gamma-delta T cells from blood.

CDR3 sequence: CALGEYVLTTDWWDTQQMFF. The CDR3 DNA sequence: TGTGCTCTTGGGGAGTACGTTTTGACTACGGATTGGTGGGACACCCAACAGATGTTTTTC. The chain joins TRDV1 to TRDJ3; D is unresolved. The J gene was missing in TCRdb and was found by matching the end of the DNA to germline. The CDR3 extends over 20 amino acids. In germline, CDR1 is TSWWSYY, CDR2 QGS.